Listed below are T cell receptor beta chains from one sample, sequenced in a study of tumor-infiltrating lymphocytes in primary liver carcinoma. TCRdb re-called the multiplex PCR reads with MiXCR, one entry per CDR3 protein. The sample yields 95,000 to 150,000 distinct CDR3 sequences, around 60% seen once. The sequencing sample was made of liver tumor tissue from sampling region 1. The receptor source for this set is a woman aged 55-70 years with primary liver carcinoma and hepatitis B virus infection. Each CDR3 is given with its conserved first and last residue. D genes are given only for firm matches. Expanded clones are given a class, and other clones once, few, many or no size at all.

d_call clone_size j_call v_call cdr3_aa cdr3_nt
. . TRBJ1-1 TRBV29-1 CSARAGEHTEVFF TGCAGCGCCCGGGCCGGGGAACACACTGAAGTTTTCTTT
. many TRBJ2-3 TRBV6-6 CASTRRGGGTLRSSTDTQYF TGTGCCAGCACCCGGCGGGGTGGAGGGACGCTACGTTCTAGCACAGATACGCAGTATTTT
. many TRBJ2-1 TRBV12-3/TRBV12-4 CASSFGSPGNEQFF TGTGCCAGCAGCTTCGGGAGCCCGGGGAATGAGCAGTTCTTC
TRBD2 . TRBJ2-2 TRBV11-2 CASTHRSSGTGGLFF TGTGCAAGCACGCACAGGTCTAGCGGAACCGGGGGGCTGTTTTTT
. many TRBJ1-1 TRBV4-1 CASSLKRGQRNTEAFF TGCGCCAGCAGCTTAAAGAGAGGTCAGCGGAACACTGAAGCTTTCTTT
. . TRBJ2-5 TRBV14 CASSLRYF TGTGCTAGCAGCCTTAGGTACTTC
. . TRBJ2-1 TRBV7-8 CASSPQLGSYNEQLF TGTGCCAGCAGCCCCCAGCTGGGCTCCTACAATGAGCAGTTATTC
. . TRBJ2-2 TRBV11-3 CASSLGRGIGELFF TGTGCCAGCAGCTTGGGACGGGGGATCGGGGAGCTGTTTTTT
. . TRBJ1-6 TRBV7-9 CATRQDSRAPLHF TGTGCCACCCGACAGGACTCCAGAGCACCCCTCCACTTT
. . TRBJ2-1 TRBV5-1 CASSSVGDWNYNEQFF TGCGCTAGCAGCTCGGTTGGGGACTGGAACTACAATGAGCAGTTCTTC
TRBD1 . TRBJ2-1 TRBV7-9 CASSSGTGPYNEQFF TGTGCCAGCAGCTCCGGGACAGGCCCCTACAATGAGCAGTTCTTC
. . TRBJ2-7 TRBV11-3 CASSPAIGDNYEQYF TGTGCCAGCAGCCCCGCGATAGGGGACAACTACGAGCAGTACTTC
TRBD2 . TRBJ2-3 TRBV7-9 CASSLGLALGTDTQYF TGTGCCAGCAGCTTAGGACTAGCGCTCGGCACAGATACGCAGTATTTT
. medium-sized TRBJ2-7 TRBV11-2 CASSPPARSSYEQYF TGTGCCAGCAGCCCTCCGGCCAGGAGCTCCTACGAGCAGTACTTC
. . TRBJ2-1 TRBV29-1 CSGRIDEQFF TGCAGCGGAAGGATAGATGAGCAGTTCTTC
TRBD2 many TRBJ2-3 TRBV30 CAWQPGLARADTQYF TGTGCCTGGCAACCGGGACTAGCACGCGCAGATACGCAGTATTTT
. many TRBJ2-7 TRBV5-8 CASSLYAGLNYEQYF TGTGCCAGCAGCTTGTACGCAGGTCTCAACTACGAGCAGTACTTC
. . TRBJ2-3 TRBV7-7 CASSPIGGNADTQYF TGTGCTAGCAGCCCAATAGGGGGAAATGCAGATACGCAGTATTTT
. . TRBJ1-2 TRBV7-9 CASSLVVSRLGYTF TGTGCCAGCAGCTTAGTGGTCAGCCGTCTAGGCTACACCTTC
TRBD1 few TRBJ2-6 TRBV5-1 CASSLDGTAGANVLTF TGCGCCAGCAGCCTGGATGGGACAGCTGGGGCCAACGTCCTGACTTTC
TRBD2 . TRBJ2-1 TRBV6-6 CASTHEGLAGYIGQFF TGTGCCAGCACCCACGAGGGACTAGCGGGGTACATTGGGCAGTTCTTC
TRBD2 few TRBJ2-1 TRBV2 CATEETSGVSQQFF TGTGCCACCGAGGAGACTAGCGGGGTCAGTCAGCAGTTCTTC
. . TRBJ2-5 TRBV11-2 CASSLERETQYF TGTGCCAGCAGCTTAGAACGGGAGACCCAGTACTTC
TRBD1 . TRBJ2-1 TRBV28 CASSSLGTGGGEQFF TGTGCCAGCAGTTCCCTCGGGACAGGGGGCGGTGAGCAGTTCTTC
. . TRBJ2-5 TRBV7-9 CASSPGTGQENQYF TGTGCCAGCAGTCCCGGGACGGGCCAAGAGAACCAGTACTTC
. once TRBJ2-5 TRBV4-2 CASSQYRVGASTQYF TGTGCCAGCAGCCAATATCGGGTGGGAGCCTCAACCCAGTACTTC